The 3 T cell receptor beta chains presented below share a single source sample, sequenced in a study of T cell responses to AZD1222 COVID-19 vaccine. TCRdb keeps only in-frame clones here, not all; method: immunoSEQ multiplex PCR. The sample records some 140,000 clones, less than 90% being singletons. This specimen consisted of peripheral blood, obtained on day 0 of MenACWY control vaccination. The receptors were gathered from an adult in good health.

The chain couples TRBV5-1 to TRBJ1-6; maybe TRBD1 (5 bases). This CDR3 spans 15 amino acids. The V and J ends lost 3 bases and 6 bases respectively, with 13 bases between them. Germline V gene lookup returns CDR1 SGHRS and CDR2 YFSETQ. As DNA, the CDR3 is TGCGCCAGCAGCTCCCTAGGGGAGGGTAATTCACCCCTCCACTTT. This translates into CASSSLGEGNSPLHF.

CDR3 bases: TGTGCCAGCAGTGGGACAAGGGGTAACTATGGCTACACCTTC. This sequence encodes CASSGTRGNYGYTF. The rearrangement links TRBV2 to TRBJ1-2, with D possibly matching TRBD1 (5 bases). Germline V gene data show CDR1 as SNHLY and CDR2 as FYNNEI. V was cut by 4 bases and J by 1 base, with 10 bases left in between. This CDR3 has 14 amino acids. Looking up the rest from reference TRBV2 and TRBJ1-2 gives the full variable domain: EPEVTQTPSHQVTQMGQEVILRCVPISNHLYFYWYRQILGQKVEFLVSFYNNEISEKSEIFDDQFSVERPDGSNFTLKIRSTKLEDSAMYFCASSGTRGNYGYTFGSGTRLTVV.

V and J are TRBV6-2 or TRBV6-3 and TRBJ1-1; no reliable D call. CDR1 and CDR2 (germline): MNHEY, SVGEGT. V was shortened by 2 bases and J by 1 base, with 2 bases between the two germline ends. The CDR3 loop spans 12 amino acids. CDR3 DNA: TGTGCCAGCAGTTACGCGAACACTGAAGCTTTCTTT. Translated, it gives CASSYANTEAFF.